One sample yielded the 2 T cell receptor beta chains listed below, sequenced in a study of blood T cell repertoires in COVID-19. Sequencing was performed with immunoSEQ multiplex PCR; in TCRdb, only in-frame clones are kept and a portion is missing. Found here are approximately 160,000 clones, roughly 82% of them singletons; the top ten hold 7.2%. The sequenced sample was peripheral blood. The receptors originated from a woman between 50 and 59 years old in a cohort sampled during active or convalescent COVID-19.

This clone was observed a handful of times. The V gene is TRBV4-1, the J gene TRBJ2-3; 8 bases match TRBD1. V shed 5 bases, J shed 0 bases, and the junction held 10 bases outside the gene matches. The germline V gene encodes CDR1 MGHRA and CDR2 YSYEKL. The CDR3 spans 17 residues. The CDR3 DNA sequence: TGCGCCAGCAGCGCATCCGGGACAGGTGGAAGCACAGATACGCAGTATTTT. This sequence encodes CASSASGTGGSTDTQYF.

The chain recombines TRBV9 with TRBJ1-1; weak D call: TRBD1 (5 bases). In germline, CDR1 is SGDLS, CDR2 YYNGEE. Deletions cut 0 bases from V and 6 bases from J, with 12 bases between. This CDR3 spans 14 amino acids. As DNA, the CDR3 is TGTGCCAGCAGCGTAGTACGCGGGGCCTCTGAAGCTTTCTTT. This gives the protein CASSVVRGASEAFF. Using reference TRBV9 and TRBJ1-1 for the parts outside the CDR3, the full variable domain is DSGVTQTPKHLITATGQRVTLRCSPRSGDLSVYWYQQSLDQGLQFLIQYYNGEERAKGNILERFSAQQFPDLHSELNLSSLELGDSALYFCASSVVRGASEAFFGQGTRLTVV.